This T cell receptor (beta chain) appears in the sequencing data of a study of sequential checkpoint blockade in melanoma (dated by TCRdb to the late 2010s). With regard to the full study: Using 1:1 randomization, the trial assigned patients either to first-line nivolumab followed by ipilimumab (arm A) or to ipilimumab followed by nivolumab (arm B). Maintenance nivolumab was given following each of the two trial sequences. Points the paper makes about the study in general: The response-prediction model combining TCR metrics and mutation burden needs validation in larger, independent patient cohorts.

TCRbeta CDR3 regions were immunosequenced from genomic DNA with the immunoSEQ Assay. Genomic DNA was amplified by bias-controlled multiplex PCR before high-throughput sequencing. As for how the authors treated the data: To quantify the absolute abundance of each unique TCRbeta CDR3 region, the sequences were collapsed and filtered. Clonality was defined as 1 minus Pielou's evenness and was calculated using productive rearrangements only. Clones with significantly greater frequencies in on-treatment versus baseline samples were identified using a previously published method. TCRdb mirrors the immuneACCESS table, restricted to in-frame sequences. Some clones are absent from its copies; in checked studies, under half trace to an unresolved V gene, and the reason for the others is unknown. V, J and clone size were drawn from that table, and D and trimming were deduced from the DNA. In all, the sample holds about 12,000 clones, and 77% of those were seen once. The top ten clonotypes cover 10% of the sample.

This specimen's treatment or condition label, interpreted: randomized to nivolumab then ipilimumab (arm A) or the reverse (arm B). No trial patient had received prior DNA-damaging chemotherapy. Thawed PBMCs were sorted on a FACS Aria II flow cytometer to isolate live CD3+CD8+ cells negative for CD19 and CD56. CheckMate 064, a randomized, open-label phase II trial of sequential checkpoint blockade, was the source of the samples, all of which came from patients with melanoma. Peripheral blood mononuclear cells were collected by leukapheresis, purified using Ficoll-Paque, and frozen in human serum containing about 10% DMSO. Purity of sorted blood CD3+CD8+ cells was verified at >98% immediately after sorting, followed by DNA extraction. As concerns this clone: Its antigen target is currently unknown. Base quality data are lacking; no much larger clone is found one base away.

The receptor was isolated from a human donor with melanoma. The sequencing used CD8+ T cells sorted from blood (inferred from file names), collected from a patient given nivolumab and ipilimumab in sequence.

The nucleotide sequence is TGTGCCAGCAGCCCCGGGAGTGAGCAGTTCTTC. This gives the protein CASSPGSEQFF. In this chain, TRBV7-3 is recombined with TRBJ2-1; the D gene is perhaps TRBD2, on 6 matching bases. Taken from the germline V gene, the CDR1 and CDR2 loops are SGHTA and FQGTGA. V loses 5 bases of germline sequence and J loses 9 bases, and the interval between the two ends is 8 bases. The CDR3 covers 11 residues, taking in both the cysteine and the phenylalanine. Only the CDR3 part of the read is kept: 33 bases, read in frame from the first base.